This T cell receptor (beta chain) was sequenced in a study of spatial heterogeneity in lung cancer. Study in general: Detected beta-chain sequences consistently exceeded alpha-chain sequences. General study points: The appearance of ubiquitous expanded tumor TCRs in blood was greater at resection than follow-up.

Each CDR3 protein is one row after TCRdb ran MiXCR on the 5' RACE reads. Here the sample spans tens of thousands of distinct CDR3 sequences, less than 8.5% being singletons. The germline V gene encodes CDR1 SGHRS and CDR2 YFSETQ. The CDR3 is 12 residues long. This sample's time point: sample taken at primary tumor resection. Samples were donated by 72 untreated early-stage non-small cell lung cancer patients. Researchers sequenced whole RNA taken from tumor, nontumor lung or frozen PBMC without sorting. This clonotype was seen a handful of times. Its specificity is not known. This may be a read error: a much more frequent sequence differs by one nucleotide.

This specimen was PBMCs, taken at surgery. The TCR was taken from a female donor with early-stage non-small cell lung cancer. The gene calls are TRBV5-1 and TRBJ2-7; 7 nucleotides align to TRBD1. The CDR3 DNA reads as TGCGCCAGCAGCTTGGGACAGGGCGAGCAGCACTTC. Translated, it gives CASSLGQGEQHF.